Sequencing of this T cell receptor beta chain was carried out in a study of T-cell reconstitution after alpha-beta-depleted transplantation in children. Study conclusions and caveats: Several hundred expanded graft clones reportedly supplied alpha-beta T cells about two months after transplant. Among T cells one year after transplant, newly produced cells accounted for most counts and diversity. Recipient T cells and thymic progenitors that survived were the source of the high TCRbeta diversity seen at day 60 in some patients.

It was with unique molecular identifiers that the TCRbeta library was prepared. TCRdb recomputed calls from the PCR reads with MiXCR, one row per CDR3 protein. Of around 300,000 distinct CDR3 sequences listed, 10% are singletons. This clonotype was observed a few times. Its antigen remains unidentified. V was clipped by 7 bases and J by 5 bases, with 20 bases between them. CDR1 and CDR2 (germline): MDHEN, SYDVKM. The CDR3 spans 15 residues. The chain links TRBV28 to TRBJ2-5; possible D gene TRBD2, 6 bases. Source: PBMCs, taken before TCRalphabeta/CD19-depleted stem cell transplant. The source of this sequence is a boy younger than two with acute myeloid leukemia, due to receive a stem cell transplant. The CDR3 loop reads CASKGLAGRTETQYF. The CDR3 DNA sequence: TGTGCCAGCAAAGGGTTGGCGGGACGGACGGAGACCCAGTACTTC. Full variable domain (missing parts from reference TRBV28 and TRBJ2-5): DVKVTQSSRYLVKRTGEKVFLECVQDMDHENMFWYRQDPGLGLRLIYFSYDVKMKEKGDIPEGYSVSREKKERFSLILESASTNQTSMYLCASKGLAGRTETQYFGPGTRLLVL.